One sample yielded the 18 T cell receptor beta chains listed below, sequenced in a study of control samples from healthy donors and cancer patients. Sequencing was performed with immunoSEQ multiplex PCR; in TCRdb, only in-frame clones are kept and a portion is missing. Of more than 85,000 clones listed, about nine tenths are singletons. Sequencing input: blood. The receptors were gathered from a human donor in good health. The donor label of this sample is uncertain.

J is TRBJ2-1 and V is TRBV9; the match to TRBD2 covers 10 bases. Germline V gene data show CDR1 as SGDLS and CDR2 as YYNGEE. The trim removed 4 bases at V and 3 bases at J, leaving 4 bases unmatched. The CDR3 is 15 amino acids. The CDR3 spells CASSSKRGGYNEQFF. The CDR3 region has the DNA TGTGCCAGCAGCTCCAAGCGGGGGGGCTACAATGAGCAGTTCTTC.

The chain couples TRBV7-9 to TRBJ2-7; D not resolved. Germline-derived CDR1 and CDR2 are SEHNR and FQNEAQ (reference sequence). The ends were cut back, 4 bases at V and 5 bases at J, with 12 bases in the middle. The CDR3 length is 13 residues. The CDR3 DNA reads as TGTGCCAGCAGCTCGACGGTCGACCACGAGCAGTACTTC. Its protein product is CASSSTVDHEQYF.

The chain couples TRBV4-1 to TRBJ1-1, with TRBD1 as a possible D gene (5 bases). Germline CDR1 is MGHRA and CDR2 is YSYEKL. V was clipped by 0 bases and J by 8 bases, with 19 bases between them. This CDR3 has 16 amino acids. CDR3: CASSQDRGGRWGEAFF. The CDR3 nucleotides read TGCGCCAGCAGCCAAGATAGGGGAGGGCGATGGGGGGAAGCTTTCTTT.

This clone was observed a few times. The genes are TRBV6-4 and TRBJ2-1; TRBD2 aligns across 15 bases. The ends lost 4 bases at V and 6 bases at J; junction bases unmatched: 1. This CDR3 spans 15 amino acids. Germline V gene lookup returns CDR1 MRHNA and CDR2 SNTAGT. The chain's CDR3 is CASSGTSGGANEQFF. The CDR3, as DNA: TGTGCCAGCAGTGGGACTAGCGGGGGGGCCAATGAGCAGTTCTTC.

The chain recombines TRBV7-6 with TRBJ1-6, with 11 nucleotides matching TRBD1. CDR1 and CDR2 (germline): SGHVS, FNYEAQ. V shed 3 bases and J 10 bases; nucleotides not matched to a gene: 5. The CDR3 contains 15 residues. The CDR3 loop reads CASSLGQGENSPLHF. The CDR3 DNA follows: TGTGCCAGCAGCTTGGGACAGGGGGAGAACTCACCCCTCCACTTT.

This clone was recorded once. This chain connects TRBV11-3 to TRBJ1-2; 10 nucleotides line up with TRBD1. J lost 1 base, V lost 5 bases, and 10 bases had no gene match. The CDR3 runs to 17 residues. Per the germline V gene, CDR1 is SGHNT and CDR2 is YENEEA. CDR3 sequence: CASSRRQGAPLNYGYTF. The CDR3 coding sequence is TGTGCCAGCAGCCGACGACAGGGGGCCCCGCTTAACTATGGCTACACCTTC.

The CDR3 DNA reads as TGTGCCAGCAGCCAAGATCAGGTAATCAATGAGCAGTTCTTC. This codes for CASSQDQVINEQFF. The chain links TRBV14 to TRBJ2-1; D is uncertain. The length of the CDR3 is 14 residues. Trimming removed 0 bases from V and 6 bases from J, with 9 bases in between. Looked up from germline, CDR1 is SGHDN and CDR2 is FVKESK.

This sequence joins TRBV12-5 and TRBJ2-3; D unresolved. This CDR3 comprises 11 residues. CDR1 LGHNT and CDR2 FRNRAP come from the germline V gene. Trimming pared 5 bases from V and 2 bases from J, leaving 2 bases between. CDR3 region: CASGHTDTQYF. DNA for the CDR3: TGTGCTAGTGGTCACACAGATACGCAGTATTTT.

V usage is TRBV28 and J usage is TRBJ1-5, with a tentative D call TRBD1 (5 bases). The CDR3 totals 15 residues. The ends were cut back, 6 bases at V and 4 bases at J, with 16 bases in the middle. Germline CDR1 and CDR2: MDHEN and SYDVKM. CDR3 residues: CASRGLGLRNQPQHF. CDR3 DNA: TGTGCCAGCAGGGGGCTGGGGCTGAGAAATCAGCCCCAGCATTTT. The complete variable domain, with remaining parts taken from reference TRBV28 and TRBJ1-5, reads DVKVTQSSRYLVKRTGEKVFLECVQDMDHENMFWYRQDPGLGLRLIYFSYDVKMKEKGDIPEGYSVSREKKERFSLILESASTNQTSMYLCASRGLGLRNQPQHFGDGTRLSIL.

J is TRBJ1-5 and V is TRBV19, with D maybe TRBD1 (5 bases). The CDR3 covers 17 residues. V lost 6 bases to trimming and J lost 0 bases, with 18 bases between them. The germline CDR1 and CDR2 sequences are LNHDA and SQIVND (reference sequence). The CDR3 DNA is TGTGCCAGTAGCAGAAGGGGCCTGGAGGTTAGCAATCAGCCCCAGCATTTT. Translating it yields CASSRRGLEVSNQPQHF.

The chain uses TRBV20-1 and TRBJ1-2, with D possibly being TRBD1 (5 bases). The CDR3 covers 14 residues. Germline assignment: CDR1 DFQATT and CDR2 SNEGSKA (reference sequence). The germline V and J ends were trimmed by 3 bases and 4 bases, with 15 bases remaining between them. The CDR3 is CSASPLLTGYGYTF. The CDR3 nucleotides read TGCAGTGCTAGTCCTTTATTAACAGGCTATGGCTACACCTTC.

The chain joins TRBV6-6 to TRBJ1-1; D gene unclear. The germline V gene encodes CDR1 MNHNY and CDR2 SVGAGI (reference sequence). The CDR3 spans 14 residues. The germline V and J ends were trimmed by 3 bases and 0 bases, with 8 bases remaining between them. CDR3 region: CASSYGVMNTEAFF. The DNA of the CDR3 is TGTGCCAGCAGTTATGGGGTTATGAACACTGAAGCTTTCTTT.

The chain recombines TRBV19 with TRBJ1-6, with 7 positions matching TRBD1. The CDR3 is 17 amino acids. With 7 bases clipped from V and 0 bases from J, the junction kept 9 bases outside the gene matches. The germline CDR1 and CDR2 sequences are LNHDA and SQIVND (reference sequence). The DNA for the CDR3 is TGTGCCAGTAACAAGGGACAGTTGAGCTCCTATAATTCACCCCTCCACTTT. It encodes CASNKGQLSSYNSPLHF.

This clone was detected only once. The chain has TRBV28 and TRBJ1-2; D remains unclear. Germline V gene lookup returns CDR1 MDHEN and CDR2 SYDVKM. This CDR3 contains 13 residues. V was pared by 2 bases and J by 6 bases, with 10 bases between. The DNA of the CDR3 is TGTGCCAGCAGTTTAATAGGAAGGGATGGCTACACCTTC. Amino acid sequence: CASSLIGRDGYTF.

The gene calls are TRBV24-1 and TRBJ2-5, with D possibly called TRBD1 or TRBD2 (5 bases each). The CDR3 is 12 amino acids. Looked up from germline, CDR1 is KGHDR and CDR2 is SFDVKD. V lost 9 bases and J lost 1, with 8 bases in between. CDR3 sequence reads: CATGDRQETQYF. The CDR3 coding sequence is TGTGCCACCGGGGACCGCCAAGAGACCCAGTACTTC.

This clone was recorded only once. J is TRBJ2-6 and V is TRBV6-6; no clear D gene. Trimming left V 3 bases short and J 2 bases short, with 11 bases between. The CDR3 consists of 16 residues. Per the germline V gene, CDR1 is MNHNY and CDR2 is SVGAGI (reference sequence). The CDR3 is CASSYPGRAGANVLTF. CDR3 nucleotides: TGTGCCAGCAGTTATCCCGGTCGTGCTGGGGCCAACGTCCTGACTTTC.

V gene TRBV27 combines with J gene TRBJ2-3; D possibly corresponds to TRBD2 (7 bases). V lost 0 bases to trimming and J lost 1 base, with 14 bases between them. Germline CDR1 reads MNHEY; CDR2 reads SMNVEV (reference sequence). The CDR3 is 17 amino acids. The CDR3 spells CASSLSPRGARTDTQYF. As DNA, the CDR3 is TGTGCCAGCAGTTTATCGCCTCGGGGGGCCCGCACAGATACGCAGTATTTT.

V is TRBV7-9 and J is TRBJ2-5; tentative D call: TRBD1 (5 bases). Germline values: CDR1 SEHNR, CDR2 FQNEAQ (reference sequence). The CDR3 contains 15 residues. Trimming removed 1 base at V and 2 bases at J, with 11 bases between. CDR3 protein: CASSLVRTQQETQYF. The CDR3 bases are TGTGCCAGCAGCTTAGTCCGGACACAGCAAGAGACCCAGTACTTC.